These 15 T cell receptor beta chains share one sample of origin, sequenced in a study of regulatory T cells in long-lasting Graves disease. The sample's time point: persistent/refractory GD, antithyroid drugs over 5 years with positive TRAb. Extracted RNA from PBMCs served as the source of the TCR library. Investigators prepared the TCR beta libraries by applying iRepertoire HTBI primers and Arm-PCR of CDR3 regions. MiXCR was run by TCRdb on the multiplex PCR reads, yielding one entry per CDR3 protein. In the table there are about 660,000 distinct CDR3 sequences, approximately 31% of which are singletons. The sample here was peripheral blood mononuclear cells (PBMCs), taken when the disease was refractory, from a patient treated with antithyroid drugs. The receptor set was obtained from a female donor with Graves disease.

About this clonotype: With a much larger clone just one base away, this may be a read error. This chain uses TRBV24-1 with TRBJ2-7, with unresolved D. The germline V gene encodes CDR1 KGHDR and CDR2 SFDVKD. The CDR3 covers 11 residues. In DNA, the CDR3 is TGTGCCACCTCTGGGCCCTACGAGCAGTGCTTC. Its translation is CATSGPYEQCF.

The rearrangement uses TRBV19 and TRBJ1-2; no definite D call. The V gene's germline CDR1 is LNHDA and CDR2 SQIVND (reference sequence). Trimming removed 3 bases at V and 3 bases at J, with 14 bases between. This CDR3 spans 15 amino acids. The CDR3 DNA reads TGTGCCAGTAGTATTGGACTCTCTCCCCACTATGGCTACACCTTC. It specifies CASSIGLSPHYGYTF. The full variable domain, rest sourced from reference TRBV19 and TRBJ1-2, is DGGITQSPKYLFRKEGQNVTLSCEQNLNHDAMYWYRQDPGQGLRLIYYSQIVNDFQKGDIAEGYSVSREKKESFPLTVTSAQKNPTAFYLCASSIGLSPHYGYTFGSGTRLTVV.

This clonotype was observed many times. The chain has TRBV12-3 or TRBV12-4 and TRBJ1-5, with D perhaps TRBD1 (5 bases). The CDR3 runs 16 residues. With 2 bases removed from V and 6 bases from J, the gap between germline ends came to 17 bases. The CDR3 loop reads CASSLWAGRGSQPQHF. CDR3 DNA: TGTGCCAGCAGTTTATGGGCAGGGCGGGGGAGTCAGCCCCAGCATTTT.

This clonotype was recorded a few times. The CDR3 carries no conserved terminal phenylalanine or tryptophan, so it likely arises from a read error. This sequence joins TRBV20-1 and TRBJ2-7, with a weak D call TRBD1 (6 bases). In germline, CDR1 is DFQATT, CDR2 SNEGSKA (reference sequence). V lost 2 bases, J lost 5 bases, and 10 bases lay in between. There are 12 residues in the CDR3. CDR3 in amino acids: CSARIQGDEQYS. For the CDR3, the DNA is TGCAGTGCTAGAATACAGGGCGACGAGCAGTACTCC.

The chain recombines TRBV25-1 with TRBJ1-2; tentative D call: TRBD1 (5 bases). The V end lost 5 bases, the J end lost 4 bases, and 11 bases lay between the germline ends. The germline V gene has CDR1 MGHDK and CDR2 SYGVNS. The CDR3 runs to 13 residues. The CDR3 region is CASSQDRFYGYTF. The CDR3 nucleotides are TGTGCCAGCAGTCAAGACAGATTCTATGGCTACACCTTC.

This clonotype has a handful of counts. The chain uses TRBV6-1 and TRBJ2-6; 8 nucleotides align to TRBD1. CDR3 size: 16 residues. Germline-derived CDR1 and CDR2 are MNHNS and SASEGT. J lost 4 bases, V lost 5 bases, and 7 bases had no gene match. The CDR3 nucleotides are TGTGCCAGCAGTAGGAGACAGGGGACAGGGGCCAACGTCCTGACTTTC. It is translated as CASSRRQGTGANVLTF.

This clonotype has a handful of counts. J is TRBJ1-1 and V is TRBV18, with D unresolved. In germline, CDR1 is KGHSH, CDR2 LQKENI. The CDR3 consists of 14 residues. Trimming shortened V by 3 bases and J by 2 bases, and 10 bases separated the two germline ends. In nucleotides, the CDR3 is TGTGCCAGCTCACCTGTGGAGGTAAACACTGAAGCTTTCTTT. Encoded protein: CASSPVEVNTEAFF.

This clonotype was counted a single time. The V and J genes are TRBV27 and TRBJ2-7; D might be TRBD2 (5 bases). CDR3 length: 13 amino acids. Germline assignment: CDR1 MNHEY and CDR2 SMNVEV (reference sequence). Between the trimmed V and J ends, which lost 6 bases and 2 bases, there was a span of 11 bases. CDR3 residues: CASRSRGTYEQYF. The CDR3 DNA reads TGTGCCAGCAGATCTCGAGGGACCTACGAGCAGTACTTC.

This clonotype was seen a few times. The chain recombines TRBV2 with TRBJ1-1, with 9 nucleotides matching TRBD1. CDR1 is SNHLY and CDR2 is FYNNEI in the germline V gene. The CDR3 extends over 15 amino acids. The V gene end was trimmed by 7 bases and the J gene end by 3 bases; junction bases not matched to a gene: 9. The CDR3 coding sequence is TGTGCCAGCACCCTGGGCCGGGACAGGGACACTGAAGCTTTCTTT. Amino acid sequence: CASTLGRDRDTEAFF.

This clonotype was observed many times. The chain recombines TRBV10-3 with TRBJ1-1; no definite D call. This CDR3 spans 14 amino acids. The V end was cut by 2 bases, the J end by 2 bases, with 9 bases between. Germline V lookup: CDR1 ENHRY, CDR2 SYGVKD. CDR3 DNA: TGTGCCATCAGTGAGCGAACGGTCAACACTGAAGCTTTCTTT. As protein: CAISERTVNTEAFF.

The chain combines TRBV28 with TRBJ2-1; 7 bases line up with TRBD1. Trimming at V came to 6 bases and at J to 4 bases, leaving 15 bases not matched to a gene. The CDR3 is made up of 17 amino acids. Germline CDR1 and CDR2: MDHEN and SYDVKM. Here the CDR3 reads CASRVPYGTVGYNEQFF. The CDR3 DNA follows: TGTGCCAGCAGGGTACCTTACGGGACAGTAGGATACAATGAGCAGTTCTTC.

The J gene is TRBJ2-2, the V gene TRBV11-3; possible D gene TRBD1, 6 bases. The CDR3 loop spans 16 amino acids. Trimming removed 5 bases from V and 5 bases from J, with 18 bases in between. Looked up from germline, CDR1 is SGHNT and CDR2 is YENEEA. CDR3 sequence: CASSPGGLQLTGELFF. CDR3 sequence (DNA): TGTGCCAGCAGCCCTGGGGGCCTCCAGTTGACCGGGGAGCTGTTTTTT. Supplemented by reference TRBV11-3 and TRBJ2-2, the full variable domain reads EAGVVQSPRYKIIEKKQPVAFWCNPISGHNTLYWYLQNLGQGPELLIRYENEEAVDDSQLPKDRFSAERLKGVDSTLKIQPAELGDSAVYLCASSPGGLQLTGELFFGEGSRLTVL.

V gene TRBV7-9 combines with J gene TRBJ2-1; maybe TRBD1 (6 bases). The CDR3 has 15 residues. Between the trimmed V and J ends, which lost 5 bases and 2 bases, there was a span of 13 bases. CDR1 and CDR2 from the germline V gene are SEHNR and FQNEAQ (reference sequence). This chain's CDR3 is CASSPQQGPYNEQFF. The CDR3 DNA is TGTGCCAGCAGCCCTCAACAGGGCCCCTACAATGAGCAGTTCTTC. The full variable domain, in which reference TRBV7-9 and TRBJ2-1 provide the parts outside the CDR3, is DTGVSQNPRHKITKRGQNVTFRCDPISEHNRLYWYRQTLGQGPEFLTYFQNEAQLEKSRLLSDRFSAERPKGSFSTLEIQRTEQGDSAMYLCASSPQQGPYNEQFFGPGTRLTVL.

This clonotype occurred a few times. The rearrangement joins TRBV11-2 to TRBJ1-2, with 9 nucleotides matching TRBD1. Germline trimming cut 1 base from V and 2 bases from J; bases unmatched to any gene: 14. This CDR3 is 19 amino acids long. CDR1 and CDR2 (germline): SGHAT, FQNNGV. Here the CDR3 DNA reads TGTGCCAGCAGCTTAGCGATGTGGGGACAGGGCCAACCGAACTATGGCTACACCTTC. Its translation: CASSLAMWGQGQPNYGYTF.

This clonotype has a handful of counts. The rearrangement uses TRBV20-1 and TRBJ1-2; D not resolved. The ends were cut back, 6 bases at V and 4 bases at J, with 15 bases in the middle. CDR3 size: 13 residues. CDR1 and CDR2 from the germline V gene are DFQATT and SNEGSKA (reference sequence). CDR3 loop: CSATVSQIYGYTF. As DNA, the CDR3 is TGCAGTGCAACCGTTTCACAGATCTATGGCTACACCTTC.